The 14 T cell receptor beta chains below come from one sample, sequenced in a study of cytomegalovirus exposure and HLA in healthy donors. The PCR made use of 60 Vbeta and 13 Jbeta primers. Produced via immunoSEQ multiplex PCR; TCRdb's table is partial and in-frame only. The sample carries fewer than 200,000 clones, around 75% recorded once. The sequenced material came from PBMCs. The receptor source for this set is a woman aged 25 to 39 in good health and CMV-seronegative.

This clone has a handful of counts. Other nucleotide sequences in the sample specify the same CDR3. The rearrangement links TRBV18 to TRBJ1-2; 7 positions agree with TRBD1. J lost 7 bases, V lost 3 bases, and 8 bases had no gene match. The CDR3 is 14 residues long. Germline lookup yields CDR1 KGHSH and CDR2 LQKENI. CDR3 nucleotides: TGTGCCAGCTCACCCCCAACAGGGGTTGGTGGCTACACCTTC. Protein: CASSPPTGVGGYTF.

The J gene is TRBJ2-7, the V gene TRBV29-1; D might be TRBD2 (7 bases). The length of the CDR3 is 13 residues. Germline values: CDR1 SQVTM, CDR2 ANQGSEA. V lost 5 bases to trimming and J lost 4 bases, with 15 bases between them. The CDR3 spells CSVSGTWLYEQYF. In DNA form, the CDR3 reads TGCAGCGTTAGCGGGACATGGCTTTACGAGCAGTACTTC.

V gene TRBV19 combines with J gene TRBJ2-6; weak D call: TRBD2 (7 bases). The germline gives CDR1 LNHDA, CDR2 SQIVND (reference sequence). The CDR3 has 17 residues. Trimming removed 3 bases at V and 4 bases at J, with 16 bases between. The DNA for the CDR3 is TGTGCCAGTAGTATGTACGGGGGGCAGGGCGGGGCCAACGTCCTGACTTTC. This encodes CASSMYGGQGGANVLTF. The whole variable domain, remainder taken from reference TRBV19 and TRBJ2-6, is DGGITQSPKYLFRKEGQNVTLSCEQNLNHDAMYWYRQDPGQGLRLIYYSQIVNDFQKGDIAEGYSVSREKKESFPLTVTSAQKNPTAFYLCASSMYGGQGGANVLTFGAGSRLTVL.

The chain joins TRBV2 to TRBJ2-7; D possibly corresponds to TRBD2 (6 bases). CDR1 SNHLY and CDR2 FYNNEI come from the germline V gene. The CDR3 consists of 14 residues. The ends were cut back, 8 bases at V and 0 bases at J, with 14 bases in the middle. The CDR3 nucleotides read TGTGCCAGCCAATGGAGGGTAAACTCCTACGAGCAGTACTTC. Amino acid sequence: CASQWRVNSYEQYF.

The gene calls are TRBV11-2 and TRBJ2-5, with a possible D match to TRBD1 (6 bases). This CDR3 is built from 14 residues. CDR1 SGHAT and CDR2 FQNNGV come from the germline V gene. Trimming pared 2 bases from V and 1 base from J, leaving 8 bases between. The chain's CDR3 is CASSLNRVQETQYF. The CDR3 DNA follows: TGTGCCAGCAGCTTAAACAGGGTCCAAGAGACCCAGTACTTC.

J is TRBJ2-2 and V is TRBV27; perhaps TRBD1 as D (6 bases). The V gene lost 4 bases and the J gene lost 4 bases, with 10 bases spanning the gap. The CDR3 length is 14 residues. Germline V gives CDR1 MNHEY, CDR2 SMNVEV (reference sequence). CDR3 bases: TGTGCCAGCAGTTCTGGACAGAGCACCGGGGAGCTGTTTTTT. Protein: CASSSGQSTGELFF.

V is TRBV7-2 and J is TRBJ2-5; TRBD1 might be the D (5 bases). The end of the DNA aligns better with TRBJ2-7, so the J call may be wrong. In germline, CDR1 is SGHTA, CDR2 FQGNSA. The CDR3 runs 13 residues. CDR3 residues: CASSLSGNYEQYF. DNA for the CDR3: TGTGCCAGCAGCTTGTCAGGGAACTACGAGCAGTACTTC.

This clone was seen a few times. J is TRBJ2-5 and V is TRBV9; TRBD2 agrees at 8 bases. V shed 0 bases and J 5 bases; nucleotides not matched to a gene: 12. CDR1 and CDR2 from the germline V gene are SGDLS and YYNGEE. The length of the CDR3 is 17 residues. In nucleotides, the CDR3 is TGTGCCAGCAGCGTAGGCTCCCGGGGGGGCCCTTTGGAGACCCAGTACTTC. Translating gives CASSVGSRGGPLETQYF.

The chain joins TRBV11-2 to TRBJ2-7; D is ambiguous. Germline V gives CDR1 SGHAT, CDR2 FQNNGV. There are 13 residues in the CDR3. Trimming removed 4 bases from V and 3 bases from J, with 10 bases in between. The CDR3 DNA sequence: TGTGCCAGCAGCTCCAACACCCTCTACGAGCAGTACTTC. It specifies CASSSNTLYEQYF.

The chain is built from TRBV10-3 and TRBJ1-1, with D unresolved. V lost 3 bases and J lost 0, with 8 bases in between. The length of the CDR3 is 14 residues. Germline lookup yields CDR1 ENHRY and CDR2 SYGVKD. In nucleotides, the CDR3 is TGTGCCATCAGTGACGGAGTGATGAACACTGAAGCTTTCTTT. It is translated as CAISDGVMNTEAFF.

J is TRBJ2-7 and V is TRBV27; 9 nucleotides agree with TRBD1. V shed 4 bases, J shed 7 bases, and the junction held 8 bases outside the gene matches. CDR1 and CDR2 from the germline V gene are MNHEY and SMNVEV (reference sequence). CDR3 length: 14 amino acids. For the CDR3, the DNA is TGTGCCAGCAGTTCTCGGGACAGGGTGAAGGAGCAGTACTTC. Its protein is CASSSRDRVKEQYF.

CDR3 bases: TGCAGCGTTCGACAATCCGCCTACTACGAGCAGTACTTC. It yields the protein CSVRQSAYYEQYF. The V and J genes are TRBV29-1 and TRBJ2-7; no reliable D call. Trimming took 5 bases from V and 3 from J, leaving 14 bases between them. The CDR3 runs 13 residues. CDR1 and CDR2 from the germline V gene are SQVTM and ANQGSEA.

The V gene is TRBV27, the J gene TRBJ2-7; 10 nucleotides agree with TRBD1. This CDR3 region has 17 residues. The J segment lost 7 bases and the V segment lost 3 bases, leaving 15 bases of the junction unmatched. Germline V gives CDR1 MNHEY, CDR2 SMNVEV (reference sequence). The CDR3 region is CASSFLATGTGVLEQYF. The DNA for the CDR3 is TGTGCCAGCAGTTTCCTGGCTACCGGGACAGGGGTGTTGGAGCAGTACTTC.

The table lists this clone with a few counts. The rearrangement uses TRBV4-2 and TRBJ2-3; TRBD2 is a possible D gene (5 bases). This CDR3 region has 19 residues. Germline V lookup: CDR1 LGHNA, CDR2 YNFKEQ. V lost 4 bases to trimming and J lost 7 bases, with 30 bases between them. In DNA, the CDR3 is TGTGCCAGCAGCCCTCAGCTCAGTCCCCGGGAATCTGGCCTTAATACGCAGTATTTT. Its protein is CASSPQLSPRESGLNTQYF.